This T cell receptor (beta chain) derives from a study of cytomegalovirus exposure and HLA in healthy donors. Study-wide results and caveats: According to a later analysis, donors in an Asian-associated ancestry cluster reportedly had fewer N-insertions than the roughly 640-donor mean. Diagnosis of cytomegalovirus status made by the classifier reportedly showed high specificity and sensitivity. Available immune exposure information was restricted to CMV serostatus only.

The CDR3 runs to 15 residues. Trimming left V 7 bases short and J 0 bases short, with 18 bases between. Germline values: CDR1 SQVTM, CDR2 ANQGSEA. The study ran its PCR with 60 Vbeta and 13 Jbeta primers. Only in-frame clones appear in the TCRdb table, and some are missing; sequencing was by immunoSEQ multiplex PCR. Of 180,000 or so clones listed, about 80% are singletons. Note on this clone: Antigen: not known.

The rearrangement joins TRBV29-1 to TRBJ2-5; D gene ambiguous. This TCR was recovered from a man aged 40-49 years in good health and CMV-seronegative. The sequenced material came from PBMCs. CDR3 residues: CSAMTASGNQETQYF. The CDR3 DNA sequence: TGCAGCGCCATGACTGCCTCCGGTAACCAAGAGACCCAGTACTTC.